These T cell receptor beta chains were read from a single sample in a study of cytomegalovirus exposure and HLA in healthy donors. TCRdb keeps only in-frame clones here, not all; method: immunoSEQ multiplex PCR. The sample contains 68,000 or so clones, roughly 77% of which appear only once. Sequencing input: PBMCs. These receptors all come from a human donor in good health. The CDR3 runs from the conserved cysteine through the conserved F or W. The order of the fields is D gene, J gene, V gene, clone size, CDR3 DNA, CDR3 protein. The D gene is left open where the match is weak. Only part of the rows carry a size: once, few, many, or a class if the clone is expanded.

D gene: NA
J gene: TRBJ2-5
V gene: TRBV11-3
clone size: NA
CDR3 DNA: TGTGCCAGCAGTCGAGGTCTGGAGGGGGCAGGAGAGACCCAGTACTTC
CDR3 protein: CASSRGLEGAGETQYF

D gene: TRBD1
J gene: TRBJ1-1
V gene: TRBV5-1
clone size: few
CDR3 DNA: TGCGCCAGCAGCCCGAGGACAGGGATGAACACTGAAGCTTTCTTT
CDR3 protein: CASSPRTGMNTEAFF

D gene: TRBD1
J gene: TRBJ2-3
V gene: TRBV19
clone size: NA
CDR3 DNA: TGTGCCAGTAGTACGACAGGGTCAGATACGCAGTATTTT
CDR3 protein: CASSTTGSDTQYF

D gene: TRBD1
J gene: TRBJ1-2
V gene: TRBV4-1
clone size: NA
CDR3 DNA: TGCGCCAGCAGCCAGGACAGACAGGGAGTCTATGGCTACACCTTC
CDR3 protein: CASSQDRQGVYGYTF

D gene: TRBD1
J gene: TRBJ2-7
V gene: TRBV6-1
clone size: NA
CDR3 DNA: TGTGCCAGCAGTGGGGGACAGGGAAGGTCCTACGAGCAGTACTTC
CDR3 protein: CASSGGQGRSYEQYF

D gene: NA
J gene: TRBJ1-5
V gene: TRBV27
clone size: NA
CDR3 DNA: TGTGCCAGCAGTTTATCGTTCTATGGCAATCAGCCCCAGCATTTT
CDR3 protein: CASSLSFYGNQPQHF

D gene: TRBD2
J gene: TRBJ2-1
V gene: TRBV11-2
clone size: NA
CDR3 DNA: TGTGCCAGCAGCTTAGTAAGCGGGGGGGCCGGTGAGCAGTTCTTC
CDR3 protein: CASSLVSGGAGEQFF

D gene: NA
J gene: TRBJ1-5
V gene: TRBV2
clone size: few
CDR3 DNA: TGTGCCAGCAGCGAAGCGGCGACGGGTCTCAATCAGCCCCAGCATTTT
CDR3 protein: CASSEAATGLNQPQHF

D gene: NA
J gene: TRBJ1-1
V gene: TRBV9
clone size: once
CDR3 DNA: TGTGCCAGCAGTCAACAGCGGGGGGCCGAGGGCACTGAAGCTTTCTTT
CDR3 protein: CASSQQRGAEGTEAFF

D gene: NA
J gene: TRBJ2-1
V gene: TRBV19
clone size: NA
CDR3 DNA: TGTGCCAGTAGTCCTAGGGGCTACAATGAGCAGTTCTTC
CDR3 protein: CASSPRGYNEQFF

D gene: NA
J gene: TRBJ1-4
V gene: TRBV7-8
clone size: NA
CDR3 DNA: TGTGCCAGCAGCTTCCAGGGCTATAATGAAAAACTGTTTTTT
CDR3 protein: CASSFQGYNEKLFF

D gene: NA
J gene: TRBJ1-6
V gene: TRBV7-2
clone size: NA
CDR3 DNA: TGTGCCAGCAGTAAAAGGTCGGGGGGCCTCCCCCTCCACTTT
CDR3 protein: CASSKRSGGLPLHF

D gene: TRBD1
J gene: TRBJ1-4
V gene: TRBV7-2
clone size: once
CDR3 DNA: TGTGCCAGCAGCCTTGCCAGGGGGAATGAAAAACTGTTTTTT
CDR3 protein: CASSLARGNEKLFF

D gene: TRBD2
J gene: TRBJ2-7
V gene: TRBV28
clone size: NA
CDR3 DNA: TGTGCCAGCAGTCTCCTAGCGGGGAACCCCTCCTACGAGCAGTACTTC
CDR3 protein: CASSLLAGNPSYEQYF

D gene: NA
J gene: TRBJ2-2
V gene: TRBV5-6
clone size: NA
CDR3 DNA: TGTGCCAGCAGCTTCGAGGGCCCGAACACCGGGGAGCTGTTTTTT
CDR3 protein: CASSFEGPNTGELFF

D gene: NA
J gene: TRBJ2-7
V gene: TRBV30
clone size: NA
CDR3 DNA: TGTGCCTGGACCCAAGACATCTTAGACGAGCAGTACTTC
CDR3 protein: CAWTQDILDEQYF

D gene: TRBD2
J gene: TRBJ2-5
V gene: TRBV5-1
clone size: NA
CDR3 DNA: TGCGCCAGCAGCTTGGTAGCTAGCGGGGTCCAAGAGACCCAGTACTTC
CDR3 protein: CASSLVASGVQETQYF

D gene: NA
J gene: TRBJ1-4
V gene: TRBV6-5
clone size: NA
CDR3 DNA: TGTGCCAGCAGTTACGAACAGGATGCAACTAATGAAAAACTGTTTTTT
CDR3 protein: CASSYEQDATNEKLFF

D gene: NA
J gene: TRBJ1-4
V gene: TRBV29-1
clone size: few
CDR3 DNA: TGCAGCGTTGGTACACCCAATGAAAAACTGTTTTTT
CDR3 protein: CSVGTPNEKLFF

D gene: TRBD1
J gene: TRBJ2-7
V gene: TRBV6-1
clone size: few
CDR3 DNA: TGTGCCAGCAGTGAAACTCCGGACAGGGTGGACGAGCAGTACTTC
CDR3 protein: CASSETPDRVDEQYF

D gene: NA
J gene: TRBJ2-7
V gene: TRBV7-2
clone size: NA
CDR3 DNA: TGTGCCAGCAGCTTAGATCTAGGTAGCTCCTACGAGCAGTACTTC
CDR3 protein: CASSLDLGSSYEQYF

D gene: NA
J gene: TRBJ2-1
V gene: TRBV6-1
clone size: NA
CDR3 DNA: TGTGCCACAATCAAGGGGACCTACAATGAGCAGTTCTTC
CDR3 protein: CATIKGTYNEQFF

D gene: NA
J gene: TRBJ1-5
V gene: TRBV19
clone size: NA
CDR3 DNA: TGTGCCAGTAGTTGGTCGACAGATCAGCCCCAGCATTTT
CDR3 protein: CASSWSTDQPQHF

D gene: TRBD1
J gene: TRBJ1-6
V gene: TRBV7-2
clone size: NA
CDR3 DNA: TGTGCCAGCAGCCTCGGACAGGGGTATTCACCCCTCCACTTT
CDR3 protein: CASSLGQGYSPLHF

D gene: NA
J gene: TRBJ2-3
V gene: TRBV5-1
clone size: NA
CDR3 DNA: TGCGCCAGCAGACAGGACAGCCCTAGCACAGATACGCAGTATTTT
CDR3 protein: CASRQDSPSTDTQYF

D gene: TRBD1
J gene: TRBJ2-5
V gene: TRBV5-4
clone size: NA
CDR3 DNA: TGTGCCAGCAGCTTGGGAGCAGGGACAGGGGTAGAGACCCAGTACTTC
CDR3 protein: CASSLGAGTGVETQYF

D gene: NA
J gene: TRBJ2-7
V gene: TRBV4-1
clone size: NA
CDR3 DNA: TGCGCCAGCAGCCAAGACGACTCGACAGATTACGAGCAGTACTTC
CDR3 protein: CASSQDDSTDYEQYF

D gene: TRBD2
J gene: TRBJ2-2
V gene: TRBV4-3
clone size: NA
CDR3 DNA: TGCGCCAGCAGCCAAGACGGGACTAGCGGGGGGGCCGGCGGGGAGCTGTTTTTT
CDR3 protein: CASSQDGTSGGAGGELFF

D gene: TRBD1
J gene: TRBJ1-2
V gene: TRBV27
clone size: NA
CDR3 DNA: TGTGCCAGCAGGCGGACAGGCTCGCCCAATGGCTACACCTTC
CDR3 protein: CASRRTGSPNGYTF